These T cell receptor beta chains were read from a single sample in a study of blood T cell repertoires in COVID-19. The repertoire was sequenced with immunoSEQ multiplex PCR; TCRdb's copy has only in-frame clones and lacks some. Here the sample spans roughly 300,000 clones, around 84% being singletons. The specimen sequenced was PBMCs or T cells enriched from blood (not recorded which). These receptors were obtained from a woman aged 18-35 years who had recovered from COVID-19. CDR3s include the opening cysteine and the closing phenylalanine or tryptophan. The D gene is left open where the match is weak. For some rows the clone size is stated as once, few or many, or as a class when expanded; others skip it.

D: TRBD1
V: TRBV5-1
size: -
J: TRBJ1-2
CDR3: CASSLGDRDYGYTF
DNA: TGCGCCAGCAGCCTCGGTGACAGGGACTATGGCTACACCTTC

D: -
V: TRBV4-1
size: -
J: TRBJ1-5
CDR3: CASSQGGSDYSNQPQHF
DNA: TGCGCCAGCAGCCAAGGAGGCTCGGATTATAGCAATCAGCCCCAGCATTTT

D: -
V: TRBV6-4
size: -
J: TRBJ2-1
CDR3: CASSQRAQASVYNEQFF
DNA: TGTGCCAGCAGTCAGCGCGCTCAGGCTAGCGTATACAATGAGCAGTTCTTC

D: TRBD1
V: TRBV5-1
size: -
J: TRBJ1-1
CDR3: CASSPQTGVMNTEAFF
DNA: TGCGCCAGCAGCCCGCAGACAGGGGTCATGAACACTGAAGCTTTCTTT

D: TRBD1
V: TRBV6-5
size: -
J: TRBJ2-5
CDR3: CASTDRDVETQYF
DNA: TGTGCCAGCACCGACAGGGACGTAGAGACCCAGTACTTC

D: -
V: TRBV24-1
size: -
J: TRBJ2-1
CDR3: CATSDTRGEQFF
DNA: TGTGCCACCAGTGATACCAGAGGGGAGCAGTTCTTC

D: -
V: TRBV28
size: -
J: TRBJ2-6
CDR3: CASSYLQPSGANVLTF
DNA: TGTGCCAGCAGTTATCTACAGCCCTCTGGGGCCAACGTCCTGACTTTC

D: TRBD2
V: TRBV4-2
size: few
J: TRBJ2-7
CDR3: CASSQRTSTLDEQYF
DNA: TGTGCCAGCAGCCAACGGACTAGCACTCTGGACGAGCAGTACTTC

D: -
V: TRBV9
size: -
J: TRBJ2-6
CDR3: CASSLRDKWISGANVLTF
DNA: TGTGCCAGCAGCCTCCGGGACAAATGGATCTCTGGGGCCAACGTCCTGACTTTC

D: -
V: TRBV5-6
size: -
J: TRBJ1-5
CDR3: CASSLWGGGNQPQHF
DNA: TGTGCCAGCAGCCTGTGGGGGGGAGGCAATCAGCCCCAGCATTTT

D: TRBD1
V: TRBV28
size: -
J: TRBJ1-1
CDR3: CASSGTGVGNTEAFF
DNA: TGTGCCAGCAGTGGGACAGGGGTGGGGAACACTGAAGCTTTCTTT

D: TRBD1
V: TRBV30
size: once
J: TRBJ2-5
CDR3: CAWSTGVEETQYF
DNA: TGTGCCTGGAGCACAGGGGTTGAAGAGACCCAGTACTTC

D: -
V: TRBV12-5
size: -
J: TRBJ1-1
CDR3: CASGRSGGTEAFF
DNA: TGTGCTAGTGGCCGATCCGGGGGGACTGAAGCTTTCTTT

D: -
V: TRBV18
size: -
J: TRBJ1-5
CDR3: CASSPMESNSNQPQHF
DNA: TGTGCCAGCTCACCGATGGAGAGTAATAGCAATCAGCCCCAGCATTTT

D: -
V: TRBV7-2
size: -
J: TRBJ2-7
CDR3: CASSPSYEQYF
DNA: TGTGCCAGCAGCCCTTCCTACGAGCAGTACTTC

D: TRBD1
V: TRBV5-6
size: once
J: TRBJ2-7
CDR3: CASSPGQGAREQYF
DNA: TGTGCCAGCAGCCCCGGCCAGGGGGCACGGGAGCAGTACTTC

D: TRBD1
V: TRBV20-1
size: -
J: TRBJ2-1
CDR3: CSASWGQLNEQFF
DNA: TGCAGTGCTAGTTGGGGACAGCTTAATGAGCAGTTCTTC

D: -
V: TRBV4-1
size: many
J: TRBJ1-4
CDR3: CASSQVYTVINEKLFF
DNA: TGCGCCAGCAGCCAAGTATACACAGTGATCAATGAAAAACTGTTTTTT

D: TRBD1
V: TRBV28
size: -
J: TRBJ1-5
CDR3: CASSLFGTAANQPQHF
DNA: TGTGCCAGCAGTTTATTTGGGACAGCCGCAAATCAGCCCCAGCATTTT

D: TRBD1
V: TRBV7-2
size: -
J: TRBJ1-6
CDR3: CASSPQGTGNSPLHF
DNA: TGTGCCAGCAGCCCCCAAGGGACAGGGAATTCACCCCTCCACTTT

D: -
V: TRBV2
size: few
J: TRBJ1-2
CDR3: CASKETANYGYTF
DNA: TGTGCCAGCAAAGAGACAGCCAACTATGGCTACACCTTC

D: TRBD2
V: TRBV4-1
size: -
J: TRBJ2-5
CDR3: CASSRLAEETQYF
DNA: TGCGCCAGCAGCCGACTAGCGGAAGAGACCCAGTACTTC

D: -
V: TRBV7-9
size: -
J: TRBJ2-1
CDR3: CASSLDRINEQFF
DNA: TGTGCCAGCAGCTTAGACAGGATCAATGAGCAGTTCTTC

D: -
V: TRBV2
size: -
J: TRBJ1-1
CDR3: CASSEEVRWDTEAFF
DNA: TGTGCCAGCAGTGAAGAAGTCAGGTGGGACACTGAAGCTTTCTTT

D: -
V: TRBV7-9
size: -
J: TRBJ1-2
CDR3: CASSLGTQGRYTF
DNA: TGTGCCAGCAGCTTAGGGACGCAGGGTCGCTACACCTTC

D: -
V: TRBV24-1
size: -
J: TRBJ2-3
CDR3: CATSDFEARRTDTQYF
DNA: TGTGCCACCAGTGATTTTGAGGCTCGCCGCACAGATACGCAGTATTTT

D: TRBD1
V: TRBV2
size: once
J: TRBJ1-1
CDR3: CASSGDRGSTEAFF
DNA: TGTGCCAGCAGTGGGGACAGGGGGTCCACTGAAGCTTTCTTT

D: TRBD1
V: TRBV7-9
size: -
J: TRBJ2-1
CDR3: CASTLGQGHEQFF
DNA: TGTGCCAGCACTTTGGGACAGGGTCATGAGCAGTTCTTC

D: TRBD2
V: TRBV6-2/TRBV6-3
size: -
J: TRBJ2-1
CDR3: CASSYDTAGYYNEQFF
DNA: TGTGCCAGCAGTTACGATACAGCGGGGTACTACAATGAGCAGTTCTTC